This T cell receptor beta chain was found in a study of CD8 T cells in Susac syndrome. Study-level background: Patients with Susac syndrome had blood drawn and were at that point therapy-naive, on corticosteroids, or on intravenous immunoglobulin alone. Study results and caveats: Susac-specific public clones found in total CD8+ repertoires numbered 15 to 20, and those in CD8+ TEMRA repertoires numbered a few.

The T cells that were sequenced for TCR beta were CD8+ and CD4+ cells from blood. Comment on this clonotype: The antigen is not known.

An input of about 0.5 to 1 ug of RNA was subjected to reverse transcription using random hexamers. Amplification of TCR beta CDR3 by immunoSEQ multiplex PCR spanned 54 Vbeta and 13 Jbeta. Each CDR3 protein gets one entry after TCRdb re-called the immunoSEQ multiplex PCR reads with MiXCR. The data show approximately 190,000 distinct CDR3 sequences, 85% to 95% seen once. Germline lookup yields CDR1 SGDLS and CDR2 YYNGEE. This CDR3 region has 15 residues. V was shortened by 4 bases and J by 1 base, with 14 bases between the two germline ends. Specimen: CD8+ T cells from PBMCs. The origin of this receptor is a human donor with Susac syndrome. This sequence joins TRBV9 and TRBJ1-1; the D is unclear. The CDR3 loop is CASSPWDDENTEAFF. For the CDR3, the DNA is TGTGCCAGCAGCCCTTGGGATGACGAGAACACTGAAGCTTTCTTT.